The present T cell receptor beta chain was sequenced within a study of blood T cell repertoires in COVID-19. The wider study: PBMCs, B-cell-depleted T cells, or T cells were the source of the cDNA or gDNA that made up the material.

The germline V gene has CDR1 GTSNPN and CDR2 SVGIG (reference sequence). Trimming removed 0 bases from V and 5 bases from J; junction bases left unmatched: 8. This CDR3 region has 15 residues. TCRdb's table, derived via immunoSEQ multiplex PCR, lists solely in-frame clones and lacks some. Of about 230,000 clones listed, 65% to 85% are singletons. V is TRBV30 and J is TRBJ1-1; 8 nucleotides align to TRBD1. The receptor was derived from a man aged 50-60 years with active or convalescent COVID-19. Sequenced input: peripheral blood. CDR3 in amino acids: CAWSVLMRTGTEAFF. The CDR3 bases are TGTGCCTGGAGTGTGTTAATGCGGACAGGGACTGAAGCTTTCTTT.